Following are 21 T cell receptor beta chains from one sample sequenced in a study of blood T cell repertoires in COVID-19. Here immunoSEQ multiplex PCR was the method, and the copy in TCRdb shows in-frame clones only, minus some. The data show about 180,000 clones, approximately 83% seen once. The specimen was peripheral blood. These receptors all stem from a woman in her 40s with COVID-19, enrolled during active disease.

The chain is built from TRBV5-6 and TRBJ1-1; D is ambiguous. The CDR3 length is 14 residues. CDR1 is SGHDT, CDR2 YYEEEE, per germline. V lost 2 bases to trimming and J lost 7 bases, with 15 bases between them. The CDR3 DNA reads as TGTGCCAGCAGCTTCAGGTCGCTACAGAGTGAAGCTTTCTTT. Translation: CASSFRSLQSEAFF. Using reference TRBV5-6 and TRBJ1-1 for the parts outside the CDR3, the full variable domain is DAGVTQSPTHLIKTRGQQVTLRCSPKSGHDTVSWYQQALGQGPQFIFQYYEEEERQRGNFPDRFSGHQFPNYSSELNVNALLLGDSALYLCASSFRSLQSEAFFGQGTRLTVV.

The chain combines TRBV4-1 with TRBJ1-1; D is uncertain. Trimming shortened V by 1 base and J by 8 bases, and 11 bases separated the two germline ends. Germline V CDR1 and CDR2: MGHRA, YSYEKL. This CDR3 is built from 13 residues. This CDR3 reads CASSQANSWEAFF. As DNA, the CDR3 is TGCGCCAGCAGCCAAGCTAACAGTTGGGAAGCTTTCTTT.

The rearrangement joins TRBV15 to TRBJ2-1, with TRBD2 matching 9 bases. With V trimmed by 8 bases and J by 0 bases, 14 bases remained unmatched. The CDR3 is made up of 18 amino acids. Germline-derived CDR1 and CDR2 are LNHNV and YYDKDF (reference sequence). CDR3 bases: TGTGCCACCGAGGATTTAGCGGGAGTTTCGAGCTCCTACAATGAGCAGTTCTTC. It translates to CATEDLAGVSSSYNEQFF.

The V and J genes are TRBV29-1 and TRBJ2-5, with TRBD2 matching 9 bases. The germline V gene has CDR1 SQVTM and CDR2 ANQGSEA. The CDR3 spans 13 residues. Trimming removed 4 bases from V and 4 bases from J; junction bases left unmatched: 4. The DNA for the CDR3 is TGCAGCGTTGCTGCGGGAGGGCCAGAGACCCAGTACTTC. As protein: CSVAAGGPETQYF.

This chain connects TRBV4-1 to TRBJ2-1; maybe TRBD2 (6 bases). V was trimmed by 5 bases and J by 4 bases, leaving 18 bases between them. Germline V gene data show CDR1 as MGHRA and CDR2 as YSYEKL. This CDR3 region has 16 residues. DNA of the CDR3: TGCGCCAGCAGCTTCAGGCGGGGAGGAAGGTACAATGAGCAGTTCTTC. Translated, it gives CASSFRRGGRYNEQFF.

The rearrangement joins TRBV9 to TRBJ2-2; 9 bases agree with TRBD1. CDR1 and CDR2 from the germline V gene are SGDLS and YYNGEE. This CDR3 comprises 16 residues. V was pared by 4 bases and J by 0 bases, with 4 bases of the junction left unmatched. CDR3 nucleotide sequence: TGTGCCAGCAGCCCTGGGACAGGGTCGAACACCGGGGAGCTGTTTTTT. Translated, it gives CASSPGTGSNTGELFF.

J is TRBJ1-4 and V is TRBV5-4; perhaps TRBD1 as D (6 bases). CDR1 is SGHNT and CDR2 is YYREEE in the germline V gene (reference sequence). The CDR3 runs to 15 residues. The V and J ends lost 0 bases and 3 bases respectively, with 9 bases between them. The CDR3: CASSLGTAANEKLFF. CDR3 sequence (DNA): TGTGCCAGCAGCTTGGGGACAGCAGCTAATGAAAAACTGTTTTTT.

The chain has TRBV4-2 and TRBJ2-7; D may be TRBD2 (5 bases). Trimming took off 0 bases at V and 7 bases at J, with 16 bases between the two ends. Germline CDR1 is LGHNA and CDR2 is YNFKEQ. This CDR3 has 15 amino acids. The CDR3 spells CASSQEKRNFGEQYF. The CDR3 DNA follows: TGTGCCAGCAGCCAAGAAAAGCGGAACTTCGGAGAGCAGTACTTC.

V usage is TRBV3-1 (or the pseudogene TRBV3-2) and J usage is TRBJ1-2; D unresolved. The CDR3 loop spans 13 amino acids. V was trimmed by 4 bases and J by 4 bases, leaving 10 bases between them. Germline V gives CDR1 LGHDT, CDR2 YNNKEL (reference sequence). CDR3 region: CASSPRAGYGYTF. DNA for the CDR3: TGTGCCAGCAGCCCCCGCGCAGGCTATGGCTACACCTTC.

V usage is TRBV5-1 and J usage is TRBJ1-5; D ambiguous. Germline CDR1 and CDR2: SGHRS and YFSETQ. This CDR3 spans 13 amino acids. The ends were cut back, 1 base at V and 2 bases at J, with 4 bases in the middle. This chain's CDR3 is CASSLSGNQPQHF. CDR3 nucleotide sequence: TGCGCCAGCAGCTTGTCAGGCAATCAGCCCCAGCATTTT.

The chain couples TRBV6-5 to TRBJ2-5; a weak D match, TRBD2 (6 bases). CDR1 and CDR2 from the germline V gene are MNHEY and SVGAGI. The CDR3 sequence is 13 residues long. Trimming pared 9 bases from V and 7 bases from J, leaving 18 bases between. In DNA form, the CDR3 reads TGTGCCAGTGCGGGGAGGAGACACGGGACCCAGTACTTC. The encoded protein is CASAGRRHGTQYF.

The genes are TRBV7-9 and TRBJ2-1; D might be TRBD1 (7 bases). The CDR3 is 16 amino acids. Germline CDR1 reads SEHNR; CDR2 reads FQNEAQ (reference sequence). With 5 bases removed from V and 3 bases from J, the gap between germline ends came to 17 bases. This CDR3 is CASSMLRRGLYNEQFF. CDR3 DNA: TGTGCCAGCAGCATGCTACGGAGGGGGCTCTACAATGAGCAGTTCTTC.

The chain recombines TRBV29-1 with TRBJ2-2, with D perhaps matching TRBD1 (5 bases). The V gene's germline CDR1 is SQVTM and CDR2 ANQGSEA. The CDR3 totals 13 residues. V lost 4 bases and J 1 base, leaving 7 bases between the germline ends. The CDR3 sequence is CSVGRENTGELFF. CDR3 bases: TGCAGCGTTGGCAGGGAGAACACCGGGGAGCTGTTTTTT.

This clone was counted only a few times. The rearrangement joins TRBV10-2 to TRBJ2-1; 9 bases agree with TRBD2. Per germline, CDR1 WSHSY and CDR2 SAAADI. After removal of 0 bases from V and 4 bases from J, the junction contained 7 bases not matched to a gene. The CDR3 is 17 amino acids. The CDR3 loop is CASSESLSGSFYNEQFF. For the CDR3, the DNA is TGCGCCAGCAGTGAGTCCCTTAGCGGGAGTTTTTACAATGAGCAGTTCTTC.

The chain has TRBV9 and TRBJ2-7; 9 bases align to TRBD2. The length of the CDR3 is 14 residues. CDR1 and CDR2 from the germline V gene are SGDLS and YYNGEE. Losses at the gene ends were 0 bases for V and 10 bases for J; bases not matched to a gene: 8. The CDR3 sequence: CASSVGSSGSIQYF. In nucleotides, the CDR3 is TGTGCCAGCAGCGTAGGGAGTAGCGGGAGTATACAGTACTTC. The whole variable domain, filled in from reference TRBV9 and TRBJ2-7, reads DSGVTQTPKHLITATGQRVTLRCSPRSGDLSVYWYQQSLDQGLQFLIQYYNGEERAKGNILERFSAQQFPDLHSELNLSSLELGDSALYFCASSVGSSGSIQYFGPGTRLTVT.

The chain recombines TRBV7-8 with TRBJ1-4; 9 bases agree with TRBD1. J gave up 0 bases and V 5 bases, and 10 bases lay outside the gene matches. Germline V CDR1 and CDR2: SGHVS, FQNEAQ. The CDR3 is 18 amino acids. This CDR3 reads CASSPRPGQGSTNEKLFF. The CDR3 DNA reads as TGTGCCAGCAGCCCCCGGCCGGGACAGGGATCAACTAATGAAAAACTGTTTTTT.

DNA for the CDR3: TGTGCCAGCAGCCTATTGGAGGGGCTCAACTATGGCTACACCTTC. It yields the protein CASSLLEGLNYGYTF. V gene TRBV6-5 combines with J gene TRBJ1-2; D might be TRBD1 (5 bases). The ends were cut back, 6 bases at V and 2 bases at J, with 16 bases in the middle. Per the germline V gene, CDR1 is MNHEY and CDR2 is SVGAGI. The CDR3 loop spans 15 amino acids.

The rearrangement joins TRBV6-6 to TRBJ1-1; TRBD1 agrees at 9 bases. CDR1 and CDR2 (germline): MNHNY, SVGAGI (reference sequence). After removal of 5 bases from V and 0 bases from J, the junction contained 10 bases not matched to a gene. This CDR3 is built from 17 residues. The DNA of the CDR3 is TGTGCCAGCAGTCGACTTACAGGGACAGGGATGAACACTGAAGCTTTCTTT. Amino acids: CASSRLTGTGMNTEAFF.

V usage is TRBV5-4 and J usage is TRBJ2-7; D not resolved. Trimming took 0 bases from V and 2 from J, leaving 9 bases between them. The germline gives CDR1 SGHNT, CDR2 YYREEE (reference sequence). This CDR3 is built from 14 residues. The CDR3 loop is CASSLAHTAYEQYF. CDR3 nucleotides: TGTGCCAGCAGCTTGGCCCATACGGCCTACGAGCAGTACTTC. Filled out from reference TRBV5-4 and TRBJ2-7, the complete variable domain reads ETGVTQSPTHLIKTRGQQVTLRCSSQSGHNTVSWYQQALGQGPQFIFQYYREEENGRGNFPPRFSGLQFPNYSSELNVNALELDDSALYLCASSLAHTAYEQYFGPGTRLTVT.

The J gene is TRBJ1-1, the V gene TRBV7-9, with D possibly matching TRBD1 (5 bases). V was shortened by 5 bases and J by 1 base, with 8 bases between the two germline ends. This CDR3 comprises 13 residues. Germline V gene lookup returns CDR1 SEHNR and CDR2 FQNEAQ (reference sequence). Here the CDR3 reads CASSPQGNTEAFF. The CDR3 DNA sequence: TGTGCCAGCAGCCCCCAGGGGAACACTGAAGCTTTCTTT.

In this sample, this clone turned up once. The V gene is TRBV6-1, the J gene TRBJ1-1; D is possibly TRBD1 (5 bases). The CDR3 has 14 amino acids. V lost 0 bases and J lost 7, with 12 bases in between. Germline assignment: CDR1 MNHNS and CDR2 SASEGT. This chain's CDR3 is CASSEAGRAGEAFF. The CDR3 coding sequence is TGTGCCAGCAGTGAAGCGGGCAGGGCTGGTGAAGCTTTCTTT.